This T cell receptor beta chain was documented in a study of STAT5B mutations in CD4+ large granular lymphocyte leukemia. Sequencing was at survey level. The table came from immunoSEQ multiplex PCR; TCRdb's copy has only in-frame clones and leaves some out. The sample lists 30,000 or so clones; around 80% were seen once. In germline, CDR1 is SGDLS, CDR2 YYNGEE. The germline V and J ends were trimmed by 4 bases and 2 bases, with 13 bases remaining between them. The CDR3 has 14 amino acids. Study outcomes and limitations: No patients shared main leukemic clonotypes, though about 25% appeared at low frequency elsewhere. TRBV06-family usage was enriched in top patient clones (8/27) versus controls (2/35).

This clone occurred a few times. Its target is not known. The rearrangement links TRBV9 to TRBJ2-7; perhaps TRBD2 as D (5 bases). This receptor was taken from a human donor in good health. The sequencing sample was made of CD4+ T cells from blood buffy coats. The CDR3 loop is CASSSRGETYEQYF. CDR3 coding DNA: TGTGCCAGCAGCTCCCGGGGAGAAACCTACGAGCAGTACTTC.